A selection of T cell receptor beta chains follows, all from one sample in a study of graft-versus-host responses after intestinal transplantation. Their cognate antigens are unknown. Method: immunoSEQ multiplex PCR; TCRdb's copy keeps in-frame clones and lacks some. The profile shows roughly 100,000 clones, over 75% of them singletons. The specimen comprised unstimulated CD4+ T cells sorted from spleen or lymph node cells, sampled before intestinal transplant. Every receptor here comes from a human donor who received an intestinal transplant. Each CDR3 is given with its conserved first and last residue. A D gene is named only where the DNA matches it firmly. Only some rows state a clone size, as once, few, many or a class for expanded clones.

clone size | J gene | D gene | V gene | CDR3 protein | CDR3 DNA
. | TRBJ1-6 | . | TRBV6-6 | CASSYESENSPLHF | TGTGCCAGCAGTTACGAGTCGGAAAATTCACCCCTCCACTTT
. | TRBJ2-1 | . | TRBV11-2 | CASSSGASGTLNEQFF | TGTGCCAGCAGCTCCGGGGCGAGCGGGACACTCAATGAGCAGTTCTTC
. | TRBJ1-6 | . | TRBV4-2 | CASSQVVRSPLHF | TGTGCCAGCAGCCAAGTGGTCCGTTCACCCCTCCACTTT
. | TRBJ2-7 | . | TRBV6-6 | CASSSGTAGSYEQYF | TGTGCCAGCAGTTCGGGAACGGCAGGCTCCTACGAGCAGTACTTC
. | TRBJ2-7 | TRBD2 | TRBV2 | CASRPGGNYEQYF | TGTGCCAGCAGGCCGGGGGGAAACTACGAGCAGTACTTC
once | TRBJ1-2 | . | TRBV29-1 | CSAPTELANYGYTF | TGCAGCGCCCCGACAGAACTAGCTAACTATGGCTACACCTTC
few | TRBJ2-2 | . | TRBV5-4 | CASSLITGELFF | TGTGCCAGCAGCTTAATCACCGGGGAGCTGTTTTTT
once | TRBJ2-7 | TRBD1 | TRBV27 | CASSWTGPYSYEQYF | TGTGCCAGCAGTTGGACAGGACCCTACTCCTACGAGCAGTACTTC
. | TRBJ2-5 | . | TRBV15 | CATSRAGGWGPQETQYF | TGTGCCACCAGCAGAGCAGGGGGGTGGGGTCCCCAAGAGACCCAGTACTTC
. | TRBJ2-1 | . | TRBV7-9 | CASSLGLGASGEQFF | TGTGCCAGCAGCTTAGGCCTCGGGGCCTCGGGAGAGCAGTTCTTC
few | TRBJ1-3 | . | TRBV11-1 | CASSWGSGNTIYF | TGTGCCAGCAGCTGGGGCTCTGGAAACACCATATATTTT
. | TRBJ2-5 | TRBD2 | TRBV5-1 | CASSIKRAGGSMETQYF | TGCGCCAGCAGCATAAAAAGGGCGGGAGGGTCGATGGAGACCCAGTACTTC
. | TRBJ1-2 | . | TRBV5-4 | CASSPQGSNYGYTF | TGTGCCAGCTCTCCCCAGGGATCTAACTATGGCTACACCTTC
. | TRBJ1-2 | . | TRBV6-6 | CASSSRLDGYTF | TGTGCCAGCAGTTCGCGACTGGACGGCTACACCTTC
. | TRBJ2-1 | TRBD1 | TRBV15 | CATSREQGYEQFF | TGTGCCACCAGCAGAGAACAGGGGTATGAGCAGTTCTTC
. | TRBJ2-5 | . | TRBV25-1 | CASSERSSRETQYF | TGTGCCAGCAGTGAACGGTCCTCCCGAGAGACCCAGTACTTC
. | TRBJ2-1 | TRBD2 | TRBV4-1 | CASSQFSGGAYNEQFF | TGCGCCAGCAGCCAATTTAGCGGGGGGGCCTACAATGAGCAGTTCTTC
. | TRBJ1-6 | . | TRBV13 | CASSLVSGRSPLHF | TGTGCCAGCAGCTTAGTGTCAGGGCGTTCACCCCTCCACTTT
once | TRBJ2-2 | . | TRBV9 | CASSVENTGELFF | TGTGCCAGCAGCGTAGAGAACACCGGGGAGCTGTTTTTT
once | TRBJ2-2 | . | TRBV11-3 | CASSLDPLARGTNTGELFF | TGTGCCAGCAGCTTAGATCCTTTAGCAAGGGGAACGAACACCGGGGAGCTGTTTTTT
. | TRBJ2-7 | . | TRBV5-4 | CASSHLDSYEQYF | TGTGCCAGCAGCCACCTGGACAGCTACGAGCAGTACTTC
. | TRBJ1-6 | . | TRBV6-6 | CASSYGQGGTPLHF | TGTGCCAGCAGTTACGGGCAGGGTGGGACACCCCTCCACTTT
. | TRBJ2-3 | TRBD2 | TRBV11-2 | CASSPGLAGGRTDTQYF | TGTGCCAGCAGCCCGGGACTAGCGGGAGGGCGCACAGATACGCAGTATTTT
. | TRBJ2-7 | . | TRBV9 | CASSVGLYRDSYEQYF | TGTGCCAGCAGCGTAGGACTGTATAGGGACTCCTACGAGCAGTACTTC
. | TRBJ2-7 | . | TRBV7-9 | CASSSLDSYSYEQYF | TGTGCCAGCAGCTCGTTGGACTCGTACTCCTACGAGCAGTACTTC
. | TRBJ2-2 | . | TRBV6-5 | CASSFSRRNAGELFF | TGTGCCAGCAGTTTCTCTAGGCGGAACGCCGGGGAGCTGTTTTTT
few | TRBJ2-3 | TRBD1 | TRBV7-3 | CASSLNGGQGGADTQYF | TGTGCCAGCAGCTTAAATGGTGGACAGGGCGGCGCAGATACGCAGTATTTT
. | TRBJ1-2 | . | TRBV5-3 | CARSLGDYTF | TGTGCCAGAAGCTTAGGGGACTACACCTTC
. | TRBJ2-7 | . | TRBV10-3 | CAISDSGGEQYF | TGTGCCATCAGTGATAGTGGGGGCGAGCAGTACTTC
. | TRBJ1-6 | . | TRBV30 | CAWAGTGNSPLHF | TGTGCCTGGGCCGGGACGGGGAATTCACCCCTCCACTTT
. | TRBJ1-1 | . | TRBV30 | CAWERGIDGYPNTEAFF | TGTGCCTGGGAGAGGGGTATCGATGGGTATCCAAACACTGAAGCTTTCTTT
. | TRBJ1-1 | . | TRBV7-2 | CASSLVGNTEAFF | TGTGCCAGCAGCTTAGTAGGGAACACTGAAGCTTTCTTT
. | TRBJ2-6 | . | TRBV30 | CAWSPFGSGANVLTF | TGTGCCTGGAGCCCCTTTGGCTCTGGGGCCAACGTCCTGACTTTC
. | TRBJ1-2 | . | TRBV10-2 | CASSESASGYGYTF | TGCGCCAGCAGTGAGTCGGCCAGCGGCTATGGCTACACCTTC
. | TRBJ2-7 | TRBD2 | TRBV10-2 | CASSEWETSVSYEQYF | TGCGCCAGCAGCGAGTGGGAGACTAGCGTATCCTACGAGCAGTACTTC
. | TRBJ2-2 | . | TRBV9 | CASSVRVTGELFF | TGTGCCAGCAGCGTCAGGGTTACCGGGGAGCTGTTTTTT
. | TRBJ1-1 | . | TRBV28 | CASSRDRPGGSTNTEAFF | TGTGCCAGCAGTCGCGACAGGCCCGGAGGATCCACGAACACTGAAGCTTTCTTT
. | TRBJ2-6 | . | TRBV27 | CATRVGGANVLTF | TGTGCCACGCGTGTAGGTGGGGCCAACGTCCTGACTTTC
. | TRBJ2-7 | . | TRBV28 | CASRFSYEQYF | TGTGCCAGCAGATTCTCCTACGAGCAGTACTTC
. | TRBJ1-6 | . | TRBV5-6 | CASRSGLRDGSPLHF | TGTGCCAGCAGATCGGGCCTCAGGGACGGGTCACCCCTCCACTTT
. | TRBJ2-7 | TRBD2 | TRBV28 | CASSLGAASGGYEQYF | TGTGCCAGCAGCTTGGGGGCGGCTAGCGGGGGCTACGAGCAGTACTTC
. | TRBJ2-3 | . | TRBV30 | CAWSWGHRSAADTQYF | TGTGCCTGGAGTTGGGGACACCGATCCGCGGCAGATACGCAGTATTTT
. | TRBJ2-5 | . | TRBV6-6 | CAGRETQYF | TGTGCCGGTCGTGAGACCCAGTACTTC
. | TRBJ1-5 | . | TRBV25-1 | CASSDRAAYQPQHF | TGTGCCAGCAGTGATCGGGCAGCTTATCAGCCCCAGCATTTT
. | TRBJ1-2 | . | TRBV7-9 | CASSLDQTNYGYTF | TGTGCCAGCAGCTTAGACCAGACCAACTATGGCTACACCTTC
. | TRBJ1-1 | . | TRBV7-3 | CASSSGGSGAAFF | TGTGCCAGCAGCTCCGGAGGGTCTGGGGCAGCTTTCTTT
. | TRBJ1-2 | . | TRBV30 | CAWSRGWQGYGYTF | TGTGCCTGGAGTAGGGGGTGGCAGGGCTATGGCTACACCTTC
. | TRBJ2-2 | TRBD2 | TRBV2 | CASSERTSTGELFF | TGTGCCAGCAGTGAAAGGACTAGCACCGGGGAGCTGTTTTTT
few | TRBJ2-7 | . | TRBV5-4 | CASSLSQAPYEQYF | TGTGCCAGCAGCTTGAGCCAGGCCCCCTACGAGCAGTACTTC
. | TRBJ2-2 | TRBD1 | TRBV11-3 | CASSLEGTGATGELFF | TGTGCCAGCAGCTTAGAGGGGACAGGGGCCACTGGGGAGCTGTTTTTT